The 21 T cell receptor beta chains in this list originate from one sample, sequenced in a study of identifying expanded T cells in peripheral blood (dated by TCRdb to about 2019). The method behind the library was the immunoSEQ multiplex PCR assay. In its TCRdb copy, this immuneACCESS table keeps in-frame sequences only and misses some clones. Where compared with another copy, unresolved V genes explain less than half of these, and the others have no known cause. This sample lists fewer than 130,000 clones; 75% to 90% were detected once. The ten top clones hold over 15% of the sample. Input material: blood. The receptors shown here come from a person between 18 and 75 years old in good health.

The chain has TRBV30 and TRBJ1-5, with D maybe TRBD1 (6 bases). This CDR3 has 16 amino acids. Trimming pared 2 bases from V and 2 bases from J, leaving 16 bases between. Germline CDR1 and CDR2: GTSNPN and SVGIG (reference sequence). Written as DNA, the CDR3 is TGTGCCTGGAGTCTTAAAACAGGGAGGCGCAATCAGCCCCAGCATTTT. Residues: CAWSLKTGRRNQPQHF.

The sample holds a few counts of this clone. This chain links TRBV4-2 with TRBJ2-1; D perhaps matches TRBD2 (5 bases). V lost 0 bases and J lost 0, with 12 bases in between. In germline, CDR1 is LGHNA, CDR2 YNFKEQ. The CDR3 length is 17 residues. The chain's CDR3 is CASSQDQDSSSYNEQFF. The CDR3 DNA reads as TGTGCCAGCAGCCAAGATCAGGACTCTAGCTCCTACAATGAGCAGTTCTTC.

This clone was found once. The chain recombines TRBV27 with TRBJ1-2; D ambiguous. Germline V CDR1 and CDR2: MNHEY, SMNVEV (reference sequence). The CDR3 runs to 15 residues. Trimming left V 5 bases short and J 0 bases short, with 13 bases between. The CDR3 DNA sequence: TGTGCCAGCAGTCGGGGAGTGACTGCTAACTATGGCTACACCTTC. Protein product: CASSRGVTANYGYTF.

This clone has a single count. This sequence joins TRBV28 and TRBJ2-7; D tentatively reads TRBD1 or TRBD2 (5 bases each). Germline lookup yields CDR1 MDHEN and CDR2 SYDVKM. Trimming cost V 5 bases and J 3 bases, with 17 bases left between them. The CDR3 sequence is 15 residues long. CDR3 coding DNA: TGTGCCAGCAGTGGGACGGACGTTTTTGACTACGAGCAGTACTTC. This codes for CASSGTDVFDYEQYF.

This chain joins TRBV6-1 and TRBJ1-2; D unresolved. Germline lookup yields CDR1 MNHNS and CDR2 SASEGT. Trimming cost V 7 bases and J 0 bases, with 12 bases left between them. The CDR3 has 14 amino acids. CDR3 sequence (DNA): TGTGCCAGCATCGAAGGCGGAGCTAACTATGGCTACACCTTC. Amino acid sequence: CASIEGGANYGYTF.

This sequence joins TRBV18 and TRBJ2-3, with 13 nucleotides matching TRBD2. The ends lost 4 bases at V and 3 bases at J; junction bases unmatched: 10. CDR1 is KGHSH, CDR2 LQKENI, per germline. The CDR3 contains 18 residues. In DNA form, the CDR3 reads TGTGCCAGCTCACTGGGACTAGCGGGGAGAACCCCTACAGATACGCAGTATTTT. Protein product: CASSLGLAGRTPTDTQYF.

The V gene is TRBV4-3, the J gene TRBJ2-5, with D perhaps TRBD2 (6 bases). The CDR3 is 14 amino acids. Germline V CDR1 and CDR2: LGHNA, YSLEER. V dropped 4 bases and J dropped 9 bases, with 18 bases sitting between them. The CDR3 bases are TGCGCCAGCAGCCCCGCGACAGCCGGGAGCGCCCAGTACTTC. Its protein is CASSPATAGSAQYF.

This sequence joins TRBV5-1 and TRBJ2-2; 11 nucleotides match TRBD2. The CDR3 spans 15 residues. Germline V lookup: CDR1 SGHRS, CDR2 YFSETQ. The V segment lost 4 bases and the J segment 6 bases; nucleotides outside the gene matches: 5. CDR3 DNA: TGCGCCAGCAGCACGTATAGCGGGGGGGCCGGGGAGCTGTTTTTT. Its protein product is CASSTYSGGAGELFF.

The V gene is TRBV7-2, the J gene TRBJ2-3; 12 nucleotides match TRBD2. This CDR3 has 16 amino acids. The trim removed 5 bases at V and 6 bases at J, leaving 9 bases unmatched. CDR1 SGHTA and CDR2 FQGNSA come from the germline V gene. CDR3 amino acids: CASSPRTSGTKDTQYF. CDR3 nucleotide sequence: TGTGCCAGCAGCCCTAGGACTAGCGGGACCAAGGATACGCAGTATTTT.

The rearrangement links TRBV9 to TRBJ1-6, with TRBD1 matching over 11 bases. Germline assignment: CDR1 SGDLS and CDR2 YYNGEE. After removal of 4 bases from V and 9 bases from J, the junction contained 9 bases not matched to a gene. The CDR3 spans 16 residues. The CDR3 DNA sequence: TGTGCCAGCAGCTCCCAACCCGGGACAGGGGGTTCACCCCTCCACTTT. The encoded protein is CASSSQPGTGGSPLHF.

V is TRBV9 and J is TRBJ2-2; TRBD2 agrees at 7 bases. The germline CDR1 and CDR2 sequences are SGDLS and YYNGEE. The CDR3 totals 18 residues. The V segment lost 4 bases and the J segment 1 base; nucleotides outside the gene matches: 13. CDR3 region: CASSPMGFWGGNTGELFF. As DNA, the CDR3 is TGTGCCAGCAGCCCGATGGGGTTCTGGGGGGGGAACACCGGGGAGCTGTTTTTT.

The CDR3 DNA reads as TGTGCCAGCAGCCCCCAGGGGGCCTCCTACAATGAGCAGTTCTTC. Residues: CASSPQGASYNEQFF. The gene calls are TRBV7-2 and TRBJ2-1, with 8 bases aligning to TRBD1. The CDR3 has 15 amino acids. Germline-derived CDR1 and CDR2 are SGHTA and FQGNSA. Trimming took 5 bases from V and 0 from J; bases not matched to a gene: 3. The whole variable domain, remainder taken from reference TRBV7-2 and TRBJ2-1, is GAGVSQSPSNKVTEKGKDVELRCDPISGHTALYWYRQSLGQGLEFLIYFQGNSAPDKSGLPSDRFSAERTGGSVSTLTIQRTQQEDSAVYLCASSPQGASYNEQFFGPGTRLTVL.

This clone was counted a few times. The chain uses TRBV6-4 and TRBJ2-3; 7 nucleotides line up with TRBD2. Germline CDR1 reads MRHNA; CDR2 reads SNTAGT. The CDR3 consists of 15 residues. Unmatched junction bases numbered 5, after V lost 3 bases and J lost 2 bases. CDR3 sequence (DNA): TGTGCCAGCAGTGAAACAGCGGGGTCCACAGATACGCAGTATTTT. Its translation is CASSETAGSTDTQYF.

This clone was seen only once. The chain couples TRBV7-9 to TRBJ1-3, with D possibly matching TRBD1 (5 bases). CDR3 length equals 14 residues. Germline CDR1 is SEHNR and CDR2 is FQNEAQ (reference sequence). V was cut by 7 bases and J by 4 bases, with 14 bases left in between. CDR3 in DNA: TGTGCCAGCAACGAGCGGGGGTACGGAAACACCATATATTTT. Translation gives CASNERGYGNTIYF.

The V call is TRBV9, the J call TRBJ1-1; D unclear. Germline CDR1 is SGDLS and CDR2 is YYNGEE. The CDR3 extends over 14 amino acids. The V end was cut by 4 bases, the J end by 3 bases, with 13 bases between. In DNA form, the CDR3 reads TGTGCCAGCAGCCCCCACGGTAGCGACACTGAAGCTTTCTTT. It is translated as CASSPHGSDTEAFF.

The chain carries TRBV4-3 and TRBJ2-7; TRBD1 agrees at 8 bases. CDR1 LGHNA and CDR2 YSLEER come from the germline V gene. V dropped 4 bases and J dropped 4; count of bases not matched to a gene: 6. The CDR3 is 14 amino acids. The CDR3 reads CASSPWQGAYEQYF. The CDR3, as DNA: TGCGCCAGCAGCCCCTGGCAGGGGGCGTACGAGCAGTACTTC.

This sequence joins TRBV7-9 and TRBJ2-7; 7 nucleotides line up with TRBD1. With V trimmed by 5 bases and J by 3 bases, 16 bases remained unmatched. The germline V gene encodes CDR1 SEHNR and CDR2 FQNEAQ (reference sequence). This CDR3 comprises 17 residues. This CDR3 reads CASSLWTGTVFIYEQYF. CDR3 nucleotide sequence: TGTGCCAGCAGCCTATGGACAGGTACAGTCTTTATCTACGAGCAGTACTTC.

This clone showed up just once. The V gene is TRBV18, the J gene TRBJ2-5; the D gene is possibly TRBD1 (5 bases). CDR1 KGHSH and CDR2 LQKENI come from the germline V gene. V dropped 0 bases and J dropped 9 bases, with 14 bases sitting between them. CDR3 length equals 14 residues. CDR3 protein: CASSPPQLSGPQYF. The DNA of the CDR3 is TGTGCCAGCTCACCACCTCAGCTTTCAGGGCCCCAGTACTTC.

This clone occurred once. The genes are TRBV30 and TRBJ1-5; no clear D. CDR1 and CDR2 (germline): GTSNPN, SVGIG (reference sequence). Trimming took off 4 bases at V and 0 bases at J, with 7 bases between the two ends. The CDR3 runs 13 residues. The CDR3 DNA reads TGTGCCTGGACCCGGAATAGCAATCAGCCCCAGCATTTT. Amino acid sequence: CAWTRNSNQPQHF.

The rearrangement links TRBV7-2 to TRBJ1-2; a possible D gene is TRBD1 (6 bases). V shed 6 bases and J shed 3 bases, with 11 bases lying between them. This CDR3 is 13 amino acids long. Per the germline V gene, CDR1 is SGHTA and CDR2 is FQGNSA. CDR3 in DNA: TGTGCCAGCAGTCCCCAGGGGCACTATGGCTACACCTTC. Translated: CASSPQGHYGYTF.

The CDR3 region has the DNA TGTGCCAGCAAGTCGGAACTGAGGATGAACACTGAAGCTTTCTTT. Amino acid sequence: CASKSELRMNTEAFF. The V and J genes are TRBV6-5 and TRBJ1-1, with no clear D. CDR3 length: 15 amino acids. V lost 7 bases to trimming and J lost 0 bases, with 15 bases between them. CDR1 and CDR2 (germline): MNHEY, SVGAGI.